This T cell receptor (beta chain) originates from a study of blood T cell repertoires in COVID-19. Turning to the study itself: The samples span acute and convalescent COVID-19 from the United States, Italy and Spain. The cDNA or gDNA used as material had been derived from T cells, B-cell-depleted T cells, or PBMCs.

This clone was detected once. V gave up 5 bases and J gave up 8 bases, with 18 bases separating them. Per germline, CDR1 SEHNR and CDR2 FQNEAQ (reference sequence). The CDR3 consists of 15 residues. Original processing methods: Amplification of reference gene primers was used by the study to estimate nucleated cell counts. The method was immunoSEQ multiplex PCR; TCRdb's version includes in-frame clones alone and lacks a portion of them. V and J calls and clone size follow that table, whereas D and trimming were derived from the DNA. Here the sample spans nearly 80,000 clones, around 80% being singletons.

The V and J genes are TRBV7-9 and TRBJ1-4; tentative D call: TRBD1 (6 bases). This clonotype was sampled from a woman aged 70-85 years with acute or convalescent COVID-19. Sample: peripheral blood. CDR3 amino acids: CASSPTQGTREKLFF. The DNA for the CDR3 is TGTGCCAGCAGCCCGACTCAGGGGACGCGCGAAAAACTGTTTTTT.